Following are 5 T cell receptor beta chains from one sample sequenced in a study of blood T cells in healthy people across ages. The authors ran a second PCR of about 6 to 11 cycles using a sample-barcoded 5' primer and a J-beta primer mix. TCRdb used MiXCR to reprocess the 5' RACE reads, holding one entry per CDR3 protein. Counted here are approximately 730,000 distinct CDR3 sequences, roughly 50% occurring once; the ten biggest clones make up roughly 37%. The sequenced sample consisted of blood. The receptors here all came from an elderly man in good health.

In this sample, this clonotype turned up a few times. The chain recombines TRBV25-1 with TRBJ2-5; D assignment may be TRBD1 or TRBD2 (5 bases each). The J call may be wrong; the DNA end is better matched by TRBJ2-7. Germline-derived CDR1 and CDR2 are MGHDK and SYGVNS. The CDR3 extends over 13 amino acids. The CDR3 nucleotides are TGTGCCAGCAGTGAATTGGGGGTCTCCGAGCAGTACTTC. Translated, it gives CASSELGVSEQYF.

The V and J genes are TRBV10-3 and TRBJ2-4; D uncertain. The last part of the DNA fits TRBJ2-7 better; the J call may be wrong. There are 11 residues in the CDR3. Per germline, CDR1 ENHRY and CDR2 SYGVKD. The CDR3 DNA is TGTGCCATCAGTGGGCCCTACGAGCAGTACTTC. Encoded protein: CAISGPYEQYF.

V is TRBV7-9 and J is TRBJ2-1; 7 nucleotides agree with TRBD2. Germline CDR1 SEHNR, CDR2 FQNEAQ (reference sequence). The J segment lost 10 bases and the V segment lost 5 bases, leaving 17 bases of the junction unmatched. There are 16 residues in the CDR3. CDR3 nucleotides: TGTGCCAGCAGCCCCCCCACGGGGCGGGAGCGTTGGGAGCAGTTCTTC. Protein sequence: CASSPPTGRERWEQFF. Combining the CDR3 with reference TRBV7-9 and TRBJ2-1 gives the whole variable domain DTGVSQNPRHKITKRGQNVTFRCDPISEHNRLYWYRQTLGQGPEFLTYFQNEAQLEKSRLLSDRFSAERPKGSFSTLEIQRTEQGDSAMYLCASSPPTGRERWEQFFGPGTRLTVL.

This clonotype was seen a few times. The CDR3, as DNA: TGTGCCACCAGTGATCACACCGGGACAGTGAAAGAGACCCAGTACTTC. Protein product: CATSDHTGTVKETQYF. The chain couples TRBV24-1 to TRBJ2-5, with 7 bases that match TRBD1. With 3 bases clipped from V and 3 bases from J, the junction kept 9 bases outside the gene matches. The CDR3 spans 16 residues. Germline CDR1 KGHDR, CDR2 SFDVKD.

V and J are TRBV20-1 and TRBJ2-3; 13 bases agree with TRBD2. The J segment lost 14 bases and the V segment lost 5 bases, leaving 22 bases of the junction unmatched. The CDR3 totals 17 residues. The germline CDR1 and CDR2 sequences are DFQATT and SNEGSKA (reference sequence). The CDR3 is CSALPGLAGRSHRYAYF. CDR3 in DNA: TGCAGTGCTCTACCGGGACTAGCGGGAAGGTCCCACAGATACGCGTATTTT.